This T cell receptor beta chain was recovered during a study of T cell responses to AZD1222 COVID-19 vaccine. Here immunoSEQ multiplex PCR was the method, and the copy in TCRdb shows in-frame clones only, minus some. The data show about 150,000 clones, roughly 91% seen once. V lost 2 bases and J lost 4; bases outside the gene matches: 2. The CDR3 spans 13 residues. The germline gives CDR1 SGHRS, CDR2 YFSETQ. The V call is TRBV5-1, the J call TRBJ1-2; 7 nucleotides line up with TRBD1. The clonotype comes from an adult who received the AZD1222 COVID-19 vaccine. This specimen was peripheral blood, taken 28 days after the second AZD1222 dose. The CDR3 bases are TGCGCCAGCAGCTTCGGGACAGTCTATGGCTACACCTTC. It translates to CASSFGTVYGYTF. The whole variable domain, filled in from reference TRBV5-1 and TRBJ1-2, reads KAGVTQTPRYLIKTRGQQVTLSCSPISGHRSVSWYQQTPGQGLQFLFEYFSETQRNKGNFPGRFSGRQFSNSRSEMNVSTLELGDSALYLCASSFGTVYGYTFGSGTRLTVV.